The 4 T cell receptor beta chains below come from one sample, sequenced in a study of OX40 agonist ivuxolimab in advanced cancers. Libraries were made using the immunoSEQ multiplex PCR assay. Imported from immuneACCESS, the table was reduced by TCRdb to in-frame sequences with V and J called. These copies leave out some clones; in studies compared against another copy, an unresolved V gene accounts for under half, and the cause of the remainder is not known. In this sample the table shows approximately 70,000 clones, roughly 89% of which occur a single time. The ten largest make up roughly 7.8% of the sample. This sample comprised CD4+ or CD8+ T cells sorted from blood, obtained in a trial of the OX40 agonist ivuxolimab. Receptors originate from an adult with an advanced solid tumor such as melanoma, head and neck, liver or kidney cancer.

The chain has TRBV18 and TRBJ2-7, with unresolved D. CDR3 length: 14 amino acids. Germline V gives CDR1 KGHSH, CDR2 LQKENI. Deletions cut 0 bases from V and 2 bases from J, with 8 bases between. CDR3 amino acids: CASSPPGNPYEQYF. DNA of the CDR3: TGTGCCAGCTCACCACCGGGCAATCCCTACGAGCAGTACTTC.

This sequence joins TRBV5-5 and TRBJ1-1; weak D call: TRBD1 (6 bases). The V and J ends lost 0 bases and 0 bases respectively, with 12 bases between them. CDR1 and CDR2 from the germline V gene are SGHKS and YYEKEE (reference sequence). This CDR3 is built from 16 residues. As DNA, the CDR3 is TGTGCCAGCAGCTTGGACGACAGGAATTTGAACACTGAAGCTTTCTTT. Translation: CASSLDDRNLNTEAFF. Full variable domain (remainder filled in from reference TRBV5-5 and TRBJ1-1): DAGVTQSPTHLIKTRGQQVTLRCSPISGHKSVSWYQQVLGQGPQFIFQYYEKEERGRGNFPDRFSARQFPNYSSELNVNALLLGDSALYLCASSLDDRNLNTEAFFGQGTRLTVV.

The chain combines TRBV4-1 with TRBJ2-5; weak D call: TRBD2 (6 bases). Germline V gene sequence: CDR1 MGHRA, CDR2 YSYEKL. With 4 bases removed from V and 0 bases from J, the gap between germline ends came to 9 bases. There are 14 residues in the CDR3. The CDR3 nucleotides are TGCGCCAGCAGCCGGAGGGACTACCAAGAGACCCAGTACTTC. Its translation is CASSRRDYQETQYF.

This chain uses TRBV9 with TRBJ2-3; D gene ambiguous. V was clipped by 1 base and J by 3 bases, with 6 bases between them. Germline CDR1 reads SGDLS; CDR2 reads YYNGEE. The CDR3 runs 13 residues. Here the CDR3 reads CASSVSGTDTQYF. The DNA for the CDR3 is TGTGCCAGCAGCGTATCCGGGACAGATACGCAGTATTTT.